The 14 T cell receptor beta chains listed next were all sequenced from one sample in a study of cytomegalovirus exposure and HLA in healthy donors. Profiled with immunoSEQ multiplex PCR; TCRdb holds only in-frame clones, not every one. The table has 180,000 or so clones, around 86% seen once. Sequencing was carried out using PBMCs. The receptor source for this set is a man aged 18 to 29 in good health and CMV-seropositive.

This clone has just one count. V gene TRBV9 combines with J gene TRBJ2-1; TRBD2 agrees at 9 bases. This CDR3 is built from 14 residues. In germline, CDR1 is SGDLS, CDR2 YYNGEE. The V and J ends lost 4 bases and 7 bases, in that order; junction bases with no gene match: 6. As DNA, the CDR3 is TGTGCCAGCAGCATTAGCGGGGGATTTAATGAGCAGTTCTTC. It yields the protein CASSISGGFNEQFF.

The V and J genes are TRBV5-6 and TRBJ2-3, with 9 bases lining up with TRBD2. CDR1 and CDR2 from the germline V gene are SGHDT and YYEEEE. The CDR3 is 16 amino acids. V trimming: 2 bases; J trimming: 2 bases; junction bases outside the gene matches: 6. CDR3 DNA sequence: TGTGCCAGCAGCTTAGGACTAGCGTTGGTCACAGATACGCAGTATTTT. It translates to CASSLGLALVTDTQYF.

The J gene is TRBJ2-2, the V gene TRBV4-1; 13 positions match TRBD2. This CDR3 has 18 amino acids. Losses at the gene ends were 4 bases for V and 2 bases for J; bases not matched to a gene: 7. Germline V gives CDR1 MGHRA, CDR2 YSYEKL. CDR3 DNA sequence: TGCGCCAGCAGCCCCGGACTAGCGGGAGCCACAAACACCGGGGAGCTGTTTTTT. Amino acids: CASSPGLAGATNTGELFF.

The chain combines TRBV20-1 with TRBJ2-1; no definite D call. Germline loops: CDR1 DFQATT, CDR2 SNEGSKA (reference sequence). V shed 3 bases and J shed 10 bases, with 7 bases lying between them. CDR3 length: 10 residues. This CDR3 reads CSARSEEQFF. The DNA of the CDR3 is TGCAGTGCTAGGAGCGAAGAGCAGTTCTTC.

In this sample, this clone turned up a few times. This sequence joins TRBV7-3 and TRBJ2-2; TRBD1 matches 11 bases. The V segment lost 5 bases and the J segment 3 bases; nucleotides outside the gene matches: 2. The germline V gene encodes CDR1 SGHTA and CDR2 FQGTGA. CDR3 size: 15 residues. CDR3 bases: TGTGCCAGCAGCGGGGGACAGGGGGACACCGGGGAGCTGTTTTTT. It encodes CASSGGQGDTGELFF.

Concerning this clone itself: The same CDR3 is also encoded by other DNA sequences in this sample. The rearrangement uses TRBV27 and TRBJ2-7, with 9 bases fitting TRBD2. This CDR3 has 16 amino acids. V lost 2 bases to trimming and J lost 0 bases; unmatched junction nucleotides: 5. Looked up from germline, CDR1 is MNHEY and CDR2 is SMNVEV (reference sequence). The CDR3 loop is CASSLSGGRSSYEQYF. Here the CDR3 DNA reads TGTGCCAGCAGTTTAAGCGGGGGGCGTAGCTCCTACGAGCAGTACTTC.

This chain connects TRBV5-6 to TRBJ2-5; 7 bases align to TRBD1. Germline CDR1 and CDR2: SGHDT and YYEEEE. With 4 bases clipped from V and 7 bases from J, the junction kept 10 bases outside the gene matches. The CDR3 loop spans 14 amino acids. CDR3 sequence reads: CASSPVRGPGTQYF. DNA of the CDR3: TGTGCCAGCAGCCCCGTGAGGGGGCCTGGGACCCAGTACTTC.

V and J are TRBV6-5 and TRBJ1-1, with TRBD1 matching over 9 bases. Germline CDR1 MNHEY, CDR2 SVGAGI. This CDR3 spans 14 amino acids. Trimming took 6 bases from V and 1 from J; bases not matched to a gene: 3. The CDR3 sequence: CASRTGGGNTEAFF. CDR3 in DNA: TGTGCCAGCAGAACAGGGGGCGGGAACACTGAAGCTTTCTTT.

V and J are TRBV27 and TRBJ1-2; TRBD1 aligns across 9 bases. CDR3 length: 12 residues. Germline CDR1 and CDR2: MNHEY and SMNVEV (reference sequence). The V segment lost 8 bases and the J segment 4 bases; nucleotides outside the gene matches: 2. Here the CDR3 DNA reads TGTGCCAGCGGGGACAGGGTCTATGGCTACACCTTC. Amino acid sequence: CASGDRVYGYTF.

The genes are TRBV7-9 and TRBJ2-5; a possible D gene is TRBD1 (5 bases). Germline CDR1 is SEHNR and CDR2 is FQNEAQ (reference sequence). This CDR3 is built from 15 residues. Deletions cut 2 bases from V and 5 bases from J, with 15 bases between. CDR3 in amino acids: CASSLLGRAGETQYF. In DNA, the CDR3 is TGTGCCAGCAGCTTATTAGGCAGGGCTGGGGAGACCCAGTACTTC.

The chain combines TRBV5-1 with TRBJ2-6, with D perhaps matching TRBD1 (5 bases). Trimming stripped 0 bases from V and 0 bases from J, with 7 bases between. Germline V gene lookup returns CDR1 SGHRS and CDR2 YFSETQ. The CDR3 sequence is 16 residues long. The CDR3 sequence: CASSLGQISGANVLTF. The CDR3 coding sequence is TGCGCCAGCAGCTTGGGACAGATCTCTGGGGCCAACGTCCTGACTTTC.

The chain combines TRBV7-9 with TRBJ2-2; 9 bases line up with TRBD2. CDR1 and CDR2 (germline): SEHNR, FQNEAQ (reference sequence). The CDR3 has 17 residues. V lost 4 bases, J lost 1 base, and 7 bases stayed unmatched. The CDR3 sequence is CASSSRASGVNTGELFF. The CDR3 DNA reads TGTGCCAGCAGCTCCCGGGCTAGCGGGGTGAACACCGGGGAGCTGTTTTTT.

The chain recombines TRBV13 with TRBJ2-1; a possible D gene is TRBD2 (5 bases). This CDR3 region has 15 residues. Germline CDR1 is PRHDT and CDR2 is FYEKMQ (reference sequence). With 3 bases removed from V and 0 bases from J, the gap between germline ends came to 9 bases. The CDR3 bases are TGTGCCAGCAGCTTCGGGGAGAGCTCCTACAATGAGCAGTTCTTC. This sequence encodes CASSFGESSYNEQFF.

This chain joins TRBV4-1 and TRBJ1-5; D may be TRBD1 (5 bases). The CDR3 extends over 15 amino acids. Germline lookup yields CDR1 MGHRA and CDR2 YSYEKL. V was clipped by 4 bases and J by 0 bases, with 10 bases between them. CDR3 amino acids: CASSRGDYSNQPQHF. For the CDR3, the DNA is TGCGCCAGCAGCCGGGGGGATTATAGCAATCAGCCCCAGCATTTT.